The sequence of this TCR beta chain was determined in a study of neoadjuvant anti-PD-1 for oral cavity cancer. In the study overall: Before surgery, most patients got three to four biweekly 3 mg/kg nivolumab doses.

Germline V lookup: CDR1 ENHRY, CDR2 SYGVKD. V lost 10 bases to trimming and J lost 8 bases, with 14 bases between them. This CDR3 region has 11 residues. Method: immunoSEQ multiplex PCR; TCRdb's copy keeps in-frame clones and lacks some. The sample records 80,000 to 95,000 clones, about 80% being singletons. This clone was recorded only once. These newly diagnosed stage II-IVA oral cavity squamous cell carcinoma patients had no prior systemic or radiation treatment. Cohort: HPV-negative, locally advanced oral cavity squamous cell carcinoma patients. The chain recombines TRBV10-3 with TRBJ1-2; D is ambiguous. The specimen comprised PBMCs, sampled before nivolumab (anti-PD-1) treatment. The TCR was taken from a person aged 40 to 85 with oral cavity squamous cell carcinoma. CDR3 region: CASQDGSGYTF. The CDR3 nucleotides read TGTGCCAGCCAGGACGGGAGCGGCTACACCTTC.